The 21 T cell receptor beta chains below come from one sample, sequenced in a study of cytomegalovirus exposure and HLA in healthy donors. A multiplex PCR was run with 60 Vbeta primers and 13 Jbeta primers. This table comes from immunoSEQ multiplex PCR, and its TCRdb copy is limited to in-frame clones, with some not included. The table lists tens of thousands of clones, 55% to 65% of them singletons. What was sequenced was PBMCs. These receptors originate from a woman in her thirties or forties in good health and CMV-seropositive.

This rearrangement joins TRBV6-5 to TRBJ2-6, with a possible D match to TRBD1 (5 bases). From germline, CDR1 is MNHEY and CDR2 SVGAGI. The V end was cut by 2 bases, the J end by 10 bases, with 9 bases between. CDR3 length equals 13 residues. The CDR3 DNA follows: TGTGCCAGCAGTTACATGGGGCAAAACGTCCTGACTTTC. This codes for CASSYMGQNVLTF.

The chain joins TRBV27 to TRBJ2-1, with 7 positions matching TRBD1. The CDR3 has 14 amino acids. Germline lookup yields CDR1 MNHEY and CDR2 SMNVEV (reference sequence). Trimming took 4 bases from V and 9 from J; bases not matched to a gene: 9. The CDR3 DNA sequence: TGTGCCAGCAGTTCTTGGGACAGTGCGGGTGAGCAGTTCTTC. This sequence encodes CASSSWDSAGEQFF.

V and J are TRBV6-5 and TRBJ2-1; TRBD2 aligns across 11 bases. V shed 6 bases and J 4 bases; nucleotides not matched to a gene: 5. This CDR3 contains 15 residues. Germline lookup yields CDR1 MNHEY and CDR2 SVGAGI. The CDR3 region is CASSRTSGRYNEQFF. CDR3 coding DNA: TGTGCCAGCAGCAGAACTAGCGGGAGATACAATGAGCAGTTCTTC.

A few counts support this clone. The rearrangement joins TRBV10-1 to TRBJ2-7; maybe TRBD2 (5 bases). The ends were cut back, 2 bases at V and 3 bases at J, with 14 bases in the middle. The length of the CDR3 is 15 residues. Germline CDR1 WNHNN, CDR2 SYGVQD (reference sequence). The CDR3 DNA sequence: TGCGCCAGCAGTGAGGGGCCAGCGGACCTCTACGAGCAGTACTTC. This gives the protein CASSEGPADLYEQYF.

V usage is TRBV6-6 and J usage is TRBJ1-3; D is perhaps TRBD1 (5 bases). Germline V gives CDR1 MNHNY, CDR2 SVGAGI (reference sequence). V was trimmed by 10 bases and J by 4 bases, leaving 14 bases between them. This CDR3 spans 13 amino acids. The CDR3 bases are TGTGCCACCTGGTCTGGGGGGGGAAACACCATATATTTT. Protein: CATWSGGGNTIYF.

The chain recombines TRBV6-5 with TRBJ1-1, with D unresolved. The CDR3 consists of 13 residues. V dropped 0 bases and J dropped 4 bases, with 6 bases sitting between them. Germline values: CDR1 MNHEY, CDR2 SVGAGI. CDR3 sequence: CASSYSAGTEAFF. The CDR3 DNA reads as TGTGCCAGCAGTTACTCGGCGGGCACTGAAGCTTTCTTT.

This clone was detected a few times. The J gene is TRBJ1-2, the V gene TRBV28; D is unresolved. This CDR3 region has 15 residues. Germline V gene sequence: CDR1 MDHEN, CDR2 SYDVKM. Trimming stripped 1 base from V and 0 bases from J, with 9 bases between. This CDR3 is CASSLFGRTNYGYTF. The CDR3 nucleotides are TGTGCCAGCAGTTTATTTGGCAGAACTAACTATGGCTACACCTTC.

The J gene is TRBJ2-5, the V gene TRBV5-8; D possibly corresponds to TRBD1 (5 bases). In germline, CDR1 is SGHTS, CDR2 YDEGEE. V lost 1 base to trimming and J lost 4 bases, with 8 bases between them. This CDR3 contains 13 residues. The CDR3 loop is CASSLQGSETQYF. In nucleotides, the CDR3 is TGTGCCAGCAGCTTGCAGGGTTCAGAGACCCAGTACTTC.

This clone was counted between two and nine times. The chain is built from TRBV5-6 and TRBJ2-1, with 16 nucleotides matching TRBD2. Germline CDR1 and CDR2: SGHDT and YYEEEE. V lost 0 bases to trimming and J lost 12 bases; unmatched junction nucleotides: 3. CDR3 length: 15 residues. CDR3 amino acids: CASSLEGTSGRGQFF. CDR3 DNA: TGTGCCAGCAGCTTGGAAGGGACTAGCGGGAGGGGGCAGTTCTTC.

The CDR3 protein is CATSRDLQGNDEQYF. In DNA, the CDR3 is TGTGCCACCAGCAGAGACCTACAGGGGAACGACGAGCAGTACTTC. V gene TRBV15 combines with J gene TRBJ2-7, with TRBD1 matching 7 bases. Germline loops: CDR1 LNHNV, CDR2 YYDKDF (reference sequence). The CDR3 sequence is 15 residues long. After removal of 0 bases from V and 5 bases from J, the junction contained 7 bases not matched to a gene.

In its sample, this clone was seen a few times. CDR3 region: CASSLARSGETEAFF. The CDR3 DNA reads as TGTGCCAGCAGTCTAGCGCGGTCCGGGGAGACTGAAGCTTTCTTT. The chain carries TRBV28 and TRBJ1-1; no firm D call. This CDR3 comprises 15 residues. The V end lost 5 bases, the J end lost 5 bases, and 18 bases lay between the germline ends. Germline V gene sequence: CDR1 MDHEN, CDR2 SYDVKM.

The chain uses TRBV5-1 and TRBJ1-3, with a possible D match to TRBD1 (6 bases). Trimming stripped 2 bases from V and 0 bases from J, with 12 bases between. The CDR3 has 16 residues. Germline V gene lookup returns CDR1 SGHRS and CDR2 YFSETQ. CDR3 coding DNA: TGCGCCAGCAGCTTCGAGGACAGCCGCTCTGGAAACACCATATATTTT. It codes for CASSFEDSRSGNTIYF.

The V call is TRBV28, the J call TRBJ2-2, with 7 bases lining up with TRBD2. CDR1 is MDHEN and CDR2 is SYDVKM in the germline V gene. The J segment lost 5 bases and the V segment lost 3 bases, leaving 12 bases of the junction unmatched. The CDR3 has 17 amino acids. The CDR3 sequence is CASSFPIYGEGTGELFF. The CDR3 DNA follows: TGTGCCAGCAGTTTCCCCATTTATGGGGAGGGGACCGGGGAGCTGTTTTTT.

The V and J genes are TRBV4-3 and TRBJ1-1; no reliable D call. The CDR3 covers 13 residues. Germline V gene lookup returns CDR1 LGHNA and CDR2 YSLEER. The germline V and J ends were trimmed by 4 bases and 0 bases, with 6 bases remaining between them. The CDR3 spells CASSRDMNTEAFF. The CDR3 nucleotides are TGCGCCAGCAGCCGAGATATGAACACTGAAGCTTTCTTT.

The V gene is TRBV4-2, the J gene TRBJ1-5; no clear D. V was cut by 1 base and J by 7 bases, with 8 bases left in between. From germline, CDR1 is LGHNA and CDR2 YNFKEQ. The length of the CDR3 is 13 residues. The CDR3 DNA sequence: TGTGCCAGCAGCCAAGGGACGGGGCAGCCCCAGCATTTT. Protein product: CASSQGTGQPQHF.

V and J are TRBV2 and TRBJ1-1; a possible D gene is TRBD1 (5 bases). CDR3 length: 13 amino acids. Germline-derived CDR1 and CDR2 are SNHLY and FYNNEI. V gave up 3 bases and J gave up 6 bases, with 11 bases separating them. CDR3 bases: TGTGCCAGCAGTGAGGGCAGGGAGGCTGAAGCTTTCTTT. Translated, it gives CASSEGREAEAFF.

V gene TRBV9 combines with J gene TRBJ1-3; unclear D gene. V was cut by 7 bases and J by 0 bases, with 5 bases left in between. CDR3 length equals 12 residues. The germline V gene encodes CDR1 SGDLS and CDR2 YYNGEE. The CDR3 loop is CASGGSGNTIYF. The CDR3 DNA sequence: TGTGCCAGCGGAGGCTCTGGAAACACCATATATTTT.

This clone was observed a few times. V gene TRBV5-4 combines with J gene TRBJ2-5, with TRBD2 identical over 12 bases. Germline V lookup: CDR1 SGHNT, CDR2 YYREEE (reference sequence). The CDR3 contains 15 residues. The V segment lost 4 bases and the J segment 3 bases; nucleotides outside the gene matches: 4. CDR3 coding DNA: TGTGCCAGCAGCACTAGACTAGCGGGAGAAGAGACCCAGTACTTC. Encoded protein: CASSTRLAGEETQYF. Combining the CDR3 with reference TRBV5-4 and TRBJ2-5 gives the whole variable domain ETGVTQSPTHLIKTRGQQVTLRCSSQSGHNTVSWYQQALGQGPQFIFQYYREEENGRGNFPPRFSGLQFPNYSSELNVNALELDDSALYLCASSTRLAGEETQYFGPGTRLLVL.

The chain couples TRBV7-2 to TRBJ2-7; TRBD2 matches 11 bases. J gave up 4 bases and V 4 bases, and 6 bases lay outside the gene matches. From germline, CDR1 is SGHTA and CDR2 FQGNSA. CDR3 length: 15 residues. The CDR3 sequence is CASSSGTSGAYEQYF. The CDR3 coding sequence is TGTGCCAGCAGCTCGGGGACTAGCGGTGCATACGAGCAGTACTTC.

The rearrangement links TRBV18 to TRBJ2-2; 14 bases are shared with TRBD2. Germline V gives CDR1 KGHSH, CDR2 LQKENI. The J segment lost 6 bases and the V segment lost 5 bases, leaving 8 bases of the junction unmatched. The CDR3 runs 17 residues. In DNA form, the CDR3 reads TGTGCCAGCTCAATCCGGGGACTAGCGGGAGAATCCGGGGAGCTGTTTTTT. Translating it yields CASSIRGLAGESGELFF. The complete variable domain, with remaining parts taken from reference TRBV18 and TRBJ2-2, reads NAGVMQNPRHLVRRRGQEARLRCSPMKGHSHVYWYRQLPEEGLKFMVYLQKENIIDESGMPKERFSAEFPKEGPSILRIQQVVRGDSAAYFCASSIRGLAGESGELFFGEGSRLTVL.

The V call is TRBV7-6, the J call TRBJ1-3; D uncertain. Per germline, CDR1 SGHVS and CDR2 FNYEAQ. V was trimmed by 5 bases and J by 0 bases, leaving 11 bases between them. CDR3 length: 15 residues. CDR3 nucleotides: TGTGCCAGCAGCCGAGGGAGTTTCTCTGGAAACACCATATATTTT. Translating it yields CASSRGSFSGNTIYF.